This is a list of T cell receptor beta chains from one sample in a study of blood T cell repertoires in COVID-19. TCRdb keeps only in-frame clones here, not all; method: immunoSEQ multiplex PCR. The sample holds some 200,000 clones; nearly 90% are singletons and the top ten take over 9.5%. The specimen was peripheral blood. These receptors all stem from a woman younger than 35 who had recovered from COVID-19. CDR3s include the opening cysteine and the closing phenylalanine or tryptophan. Each record gives: J gene, V gene, CDR3 protein.

TRBJ2-7	TRBV6-6	CASSSDVYEQYF
TRBJ2-3	TRBV2	CASSEGPASSTDTQYF
TRBJ2-3	TRBV9	CASSVPIPGLAGVSGETDTQYF
TRBJ1-1	TRBV11-2	CASSLGMAGGTHTEAFF
TRBJ2-1	TRBV13	CASSLVASGNGEQFF
TRBJ1-5	TRBV15	CATSRFREVGDQPQHF
TRBJ1-2	TRBV6-4	CASSDSKGARGYTF
TRBJ2-1	TRBV7-3	CASSLSGSSYNEQFF
TRBJ1-1	TRBV19	CASSLTNPGLVNTEAFF
TRBJ1-1	TRBV25-1	CASSEGWGGMPGGAFF
TRBJ2-1	TRBV9	CASSEGLAGGANEQFF
TRBJ2-3	TRBV7-6	CASSSVAGGRVDTQYF
TRBJ2-2	TRBV5-4	CASSLLREGPAGELFF
TRBJ1-2	TRBV7-2	CASSLSYRANYGYTF
TRBJ1-5	TRBV7-8	CASSLMARGGGQPQHF
TRBJ1-1	TRBV3-1/TRBV3-2	CASSHQGTEAFF
TRBJ1-3	TRBV27	CASSLFRSSGNTIYF
TRBJ1-1	TRBV2	CASRLSDSGTEAFF
TRBJ2-3	TRBV5-1	CASSPGTSGSFTSTDTQYF
TRBJ2-2	TRBV7-6	CASSLIRNGELFF
TRBJ1-5	TRBV27	CASSLGGGGFQHF
TRBJ2-5	TRBV19	CASSKGTGGGLGETQYF
TRBJ2-2	TRBV4-3	CASSQGAATGELFF
TRBJ2-1	TRBV15	CATSRDTDFLAGVGNEQFF
TRBJ2-1	TRBV9	CASSVEPSSYNEQFF
TRBJ2-1	TRBV6-5	CASSWTSGVSEQFF
TRBJ1-1	TRBV6-5	CASTNPGGTEAFF
TRBJ1-6	TRBV13	CASSLRGGNSPLHF
TRBJ2-7	TRBV6-1	CASSEASGSSYEQYF
TRBJ1-1	TRBV3-1/TRBV3-2	CASSQRQGNTEAFF
TRBJ2-5	TRBV6-4	CASSQEGTKGTQYF